One and the same sample provided the 29 T cell receptor beta chains below, sequenced in a study of T cell repertoires in cytomegalovirus infection. TCRdb re-analysed the reads in MiXCR, keeping a single row per CDR3 protein. The sample comprises hundreds of thousands of distinct CDR3 sequences, approximately 32% of which are singletons, and about an eighth rests with the top ten. What these receptors recognize is not known. The input for sequencing was cultured CD8+ T cells from PBMCs, taken from culture after CMV antigen stimulation. Receptors originate from a human donor in good health (CMV status not recorded). Some clones in this sample may be carry-over from other donors' samples.

The chain employs TRBV6-5 and TRBJ2-7; tentative D call: TRBD2 (5 bases). The ends were cut back, 2 bases at V and 6 bases at J, with 17 bases in the middle. CDR1 and CDR2 (germline): MNHEY, SVGAGI. The CDR3 spans 15 residues. CDR3 sequence reads: CASSYPGEGDGEQYV. CDR3 in DNA: TGTGCCAGCAGTTACCCGGGCGAGGGTGATGGCGAGCAGTACGTC.

The chain combines TRBV19 with TRBJ1-1, with unresolved D. Trimming removed 5 bases from V and 3 bases from J, with 10 bases in between. Germline V gene lookup returns CDR1 LNHDA and CDR2 SQIVND (reference sequence). This CDR3 comprises 13 residues. In nucleotides, the CDR3 is TGTGCCAGTAGTGTATCACGGGACACTGAAGCTTTCTTT. Protein sequence: CASSVSRDTEAFF.

This clonotype was counted only a few times. This chain links TRBV6-1 with TRBJ1-2, with TRBD1 matching 8 bases. The CDR3 totals 14 residues. Germline V CDR1 and CDR2: MNHNS, SASEGT. V lost 7 bases and J lost 4; bases outside the gene matches: 8. The CDR3 sequence: CASMQGAYSYGYTF. The CDR3 DNA reads as TGTGCCAGCATGCAGGGGGCATACAGCTATGGCTACACCTTC.

The chain links TRBV19 to TRBJ1-1, with D tentatively TRBD1 (5 bases). Germline V CDR1 and CDR2: LNHDA, SQIVND (reference sequence). Trimming cost V 10 bases and J 0 bases, with 24 bases left between them. The CDR3 runs 17 residues. The CDR3 region has the DNA TGTGCCACCACTCGGATTATTCGGGACTCCTTGAACACTGAAGCTTTCTTT. Its protein is CATTRIIRDSLNTEAFF.

This clonotype was seen more than once but under ten times. This chain joins TRBV11-2 and TRBJ2-2; 11 positions agree with TRBD2. From germline, CDR1 is SGHAT and CDR2 FQNNGV. The CDR3 is made up of 17 amino acids. V trimming: 5 bases; J trimming: 0 bases; junction bases outside the gene matches: 5. CDR3: CASSPSSGGTNTGELFF. CDR3 bases: TGTGCCAGCAGCCCGTCTAGCGGGGGGACGAACACCGGGGAGCTGTTTTTT.

This clonotype has just a few counts. The chain couples TRBV12-3 or TRBV12-4 to TRBJ2-1; 10 bases align to TRBD2. The CDR3 is made up of 17 amino acids. The V and J ends lost 5 bases and 5 bases, in that order; junction bases with no gene match: 12. CDR3 loop: CASSPSSGSSPHNEQFF. CDR3 nucleotides: TGTGCCAGCAGTCCCTCTAGCGGGAGCTCTCCTCACAATGAGCAGTTCTTC.

This clonotype was seen at least ten times. The CDR3 sequence: CASSSLGSGNTIYF. The CDR3 bases are TGTGCCAGCAGCTCCTTGGGTTCTGGAAACACCATATATTTT. This chain links TRBV7-2 with TRBJ1-3, with D unclear. The CDR3 spans 14 residues. The germline V gene has CDR1 SGHTA and CDR2 FQGNSA. V dropped 4 bases and J dropped 1 base, with 8 bases sitting between them.

The chain links TRBV15 to TRBJ2-5, with 9 bases fitting TRBD2. The CDR3 length is 17 residues. Germline loops: CDR1 LNHNV, CDR2 YYDKDF (reference sequence). V shed 5 bases and J 3 bases; nucleotides not matched to a gene: 13. CDR3 nucleotide sequence: TGTGCCACCAGCTGGATAGGGAGCGGGGGGTTAAAAGAGACCCAGTACTTC. It specifies CATSWIGSGGLKETQYF.

V is TRBV6-6 and J is TRBJ1-5; 10 nucleotides line up with TRBD1. V trimming: 0 bases; J trimming: 1 base; junction bases outside the gene matches: 12. The CDR3 is 20 residues long. Germline CDR1 and CDR2: MNHNY and SVGAGI (reference sequence). The CDR3 spells CASSYSSGTGATGSNQPQHF. CDR3 nucleotide sequence: TGTGCCAGCAGTTACTCCTCCGGGACAGGGGCCACGGGGAGCAATCAGCCCCAGCATTTT.

The chain combines TRBV4-1 with TRBJ1-5; D might be TRBD1 (6 bases). V was clipped by 1 base and J by 4 bases, with 11 bases between them. The CDR3 loop spans 15 amino acids. Germline CDR1 reads MGHRA; CDR2 reads YSYEKL. The CDR3 loop is CASSQGGQRNQPQHF. In nucleotides, the CDR3 is TGCGCCAGCAGCCAAGGGGGACAAAGGAATCAGCCCCAGCATTTT.

Comment on this clonotype: Possible read error: a much larger clone is one base away. In this CDR3 the conserved last residue, phenylalanine or tryptophan, is missing, so a read error is likely. The chain uses TRBV6-1 and TRBJ1-2, with TRBD1 matching 7 bases. V lost 5 bases to trimming and J lost 5 bases; unmatched junction nucleotides: 11. The CDR3 spans 15 residues. In germline, CDR1 is MNHNS, CDR2 SASEGT. CDR3 in DNA: TGTGCCAGCAGTCCACAGGGGCAGGGTCTTTATGGCTACACCCTC. It specifies CASSPQGQGLYGYTL.

The chain joins TRBV12-5 to TRBJ2-7, with 10 bases fitting TRBD1. CDR1 is LGHNT and CDR2 is FRNRAP in the germline V gene. V lost 3 bases and J lost 1; bases outside the gene matches: 6. The CDR3 extends over 16 amino acids. The DNA of the CDR3 is TGTGCTAGTGGTTTTGATTCGGGACAGGGGTCCTACGAGCAGTACTTC. Protein: CASGFDSGQGSYEQYF.

This clonotype has more than one count but fewer than ten. The chain combines TRBV9 with TRBJ1-1; TRBD1 is a possible D gene (6 bases). The CDR3 extends over 14 amino acids. V lost 6 bases and J lost 2, with 14 bases in between. The germline V gene has CDR1 SGDLS and CDR2 YYNGEE. The CDR3 protein is CASTTGAGNTEAFF. In DNA, the CDR3 is TGTGCCAGCACAACGGGGGCTGGAAACACTGAAGCTTTCTTT.

In the case of this clonotype: Its ends do not fully match the called genes, so a read error is possible. The chain combines TRBV27 with TRBJ1-2, with 8 bases aligning to TRBD1. The CDR3 consists of 14 residues. Germline loops: CDR1 MNHEY, CDR2 SMNVEV (reference sequence). The DNA of the CDR3 is TGTGCCAGCAGTCCCGGACAGGGCAACTATGGCTGCACCTTC. Translating gives CASSPGQGNYGCTF.

The rearrangement links TRBV6-6 to TRBJ2-2; D might be TRBD1 (6 bases). The V end lost 2 bases, the J end lost 0 bases, and 10 bases lay between the germline ends. This CDR3 has 16 amino acids. CDR1 and CDR2 from the germline V gene are MNHNY and SVGAGI (reference sequence). Here the CDR3 reads CASSYGRGANTGELFF. Written as DNA, the CDR3 is TGTGCCAGCAGTTACGGCAGGGGTGCGAACACCGGGGAGCTGTTTTTT.

This clonotype was seen at least ten times. The V call is TRBV7-2, the J call TRBJ2-6; a weak D match, TRBD2 (5 bases). The germline CDR1 and CDR2 sequences are SGHTA and FQGNSA. The V end lost 0 bases, the J end lost 0 bases, and 9 bases lay between the germline ends. The CDR3 spans 17 residues. CDR3 sequence: CASSLATSPSGANVLTF. The CDR3, as DNA: TGTGCCAGCAGCTTAGCAACTAGTCCCTCTGGGGCCAACGTCCTGACTTTC.

This clonotype showed up many times. The chain combines TRBV10-3 with TRBJ1-2, with unresolved D. Germline V gene data show CDR1 as ENHRY and CDR2 as SYGVKD. Trimming left V 3 bases short and J 0 bases short, with 14 bases between. The CDR3 totals 16 residues. CDR3 nucleotides: TGTGCCATCAGTGATTCCCTCGGGCACCCTAACTATGGCTACACCTTC. Encoded protein: CAISDSLGHPNYGYTF.

The gene calls are TRBV7-2 and TRBJ2-7; either TRBD1 or TRBD2 may supply D (5 bases each). This CDR3 is built from 13 residues. With 1 base removed from V and 6 bases from J, the gap between germline ends came to 10 bases. The germline CDR1 and CDR2 sequences are SGHTA and FQGNSA. CDR3 loop: CASSLGVGVEQYV. CDR3 sequence (DNA): TGTGCCAGCAGCTTAGGGGTGGGGGTCGAGCAGTACGTC.

This clonotype was recorded at least ten times. The chain is built from TRBV7-6 and TRBJ2-2, with D possibly being TRBD1 (5 bases). Between the trimmed V and J ends, which lost 2 bases and 4 bases, there was a span of 11 bases. The CDR3 has 15 amino acids. Germline CDR1 reads SGHVS; CDR2 reads FNYEAQ. The chain's CDR3 is CASSLRKGFTGELFF. For the CDR3, the DNA is TGTGCCAGCAGCTTAAGGAAGGGGTTCACCGGGGAGCTGTTTTTT.

This clonotype has a count of ten or more. V is TRBV7-9 and J is TRBJ2-3; D is unclear. The length of the CDR3 is 16 residues. The V and J ends lost 2 bases and 2 bases respectively, with 14 bases between them. Germline V gene sequence: CDR1 SEHNR, CDR2 FQNEAQ (reference sequence). CDR3 protein: CASSLTSHHLTDTQYF. In DNA form, the CDR3 reads TGTGCCAGCAGCTTAACAAGTCATCACCTCACAGATACGCAGTATTTT.

This clonotype was seen a few times. This chain's CDR3 is CASSLDRGQDRGSNQPQHF. As DNA, the CDR3 is TGTGCCAGCAGTCTAGACAGGGGGCAGGATCGTGGGAGCAATCAGCCCCAGCATTTT. The rearrangement links TRBV6-2 or TRBV6-3 to TRBJ1-5; 10 bases match TRBD1. In germline, CDR1 is MNHEY, CDR2 SVGEGT. The CDR3 is made up of 19 amino acids. Unmatched junction bases numbered 14, after V lost 5 bases and J lost 1 base.

This clonotype was observed a handful of times. The chain employs TRBV2 and TRBJ1-5; D gene unclear. This CDR3 spans 15 amino acids. Per the germline V gene, CDR1 is SNHLY and CDR2 is FYNNEI. Between the trimmed V and J ends, which lost 1 base and 4 bases, there was a span of 11 bases. CDR3 bases: TGTGCCAGCAGTGAAGACGGGAGTCCTAATCAGCCCCAGCATTTT. Translation gives CASSEDGSPNQPQHF.

This chain uses TRBV13 with TRBJ2-1; perhaps TRBD2 as D (7 bases). Deletions cut 8 bases from V and 0 bases from J, with 17 bases between. Germline-derived CDR1 and CDR2 are PRHDT and FYEKMQ (reference sequence). The CDR3 extends over 16 amino acids. The CDR3 DNA follows: TGTGCCAGCTGGGGGGGCGGGGAGAGCTCCTACAATGAGCAGTTCTTC. Protein: CASWGGGESSYNEQFF.

This clonotype was found many times. V is TRBV7-2 and J is TRBJ1-2, with 7 bases that match TRBD1. Trimming took 1 base from V and 4 from J; bases not matched to a gene: 9. Germline CDR1 and CDR2: SGHTA and FQGNSA. The CDR3 loop spans 16 amino acids. The CDR3: CASSLESPAGGYGYTF. The CDR3 bases are TGTGCCAGCAGCTTAGAAAGTCCGGCAGGGGGCTATGGCTACACCTTC. The variable domain in full, with the rest retrieved from reference TRBV7-2 and TRBJ1-2, is GAGVSQSPSNKVTEKGKDVELRCDPISGHTALYWYRQSLGQGLEFLIYFQGNSAPDKSGLPSDRFSAERTGGSVSTLTIQRTQQEDSAVYLCASSLESPAGGYGYTFGSGTRLTVV.

The genes are TRBV4-1 and TRBJ1-4, with 8 bases that match TRBD1. Germline V gene data show CDR1 as MGHRA and CDR2 as YSYEKL. This CDR3 spans 17 amino acids. The V and J ends lost 1 base and 4 bases, in that order; junction bases with no gene match: 8. CDR3 protein: CASSQAWQGAFNEKLFF. The CDR3 region has the DNA TGCGCCAGCAGCCAAGCCTGGCAGGGGGCATTTAATGAAAAACTGTTTTTT.

CDR3 sequence reads: CASSERGREAEAFF. In nucleotides, the CDR3 is TGTGCCAGCAGTGAAAGGGGGCGGGAGGCTGAAGCTTTCTTT. The rearrangement joins TRBV2 to TRBJ1-1; 7 bases are shared with TRBD1. The CDR3 extends over 14 amino acids. Trimming removed 2 bases from V and 6 bases from J; junction bases left unmatched: 6. CDR1 and CDR2 (germline): SNHLY, FYNNEI.

This clonotype was seen many times. The chain recombines TRBV11-3 with TRBJ2-7; D call uncertain. CDR1 SGHNT and CDR2 YENEEA come from the germline V gene. The length of the CDR3 is 16 residues. V was trimmed by 5 bases and J by 2 bases, leaving 19 bases between them. The CDR3 loop reads CASSQIPYPGAYEQYV. CDR3 bases: TGTGCCAGCAGCCAAATCCCTTATCCAGGCGCCTACGAGCAGTACGTC.

At least ten counts were recorded for this clonotype. The chain carries TRBV7-8 and TRBJ2-5, with 7 bases identical to TRBD1. The CDR3 spans 15 residues. Germline CDR1 SGHVS, CDR2 FQNEAQ. V lost 2 bases to trimming and J lost 5 bases; unmatched junction nucleotides: 8. The CDR3 nucleotides read TGTGCCAGCAGCTTACGACAGGGAAAACGGGAGACCCAGTACTTC. Its translation: CASSLRQGKRETQYF.

J is TRBJ1-5 and V is TRBV6-6, with D possibly TRBD1 on 6 matching bases. The CDR3 runs to 14 residues. V gave up 6 bases and J gave up 4 bases, with 13 bases separating them. Germline V gene data show CDR1 as MNHNY and CDR2 as SVGAGI (reference sequence). The CDR3 nucleotides read TGTGCCAGCAGCACCAGGGGAGTTAATCAGCCCCAGCATTTT. Protein: CASSTRGVNQPQHF.